The 21 T cell receptor beta chains in this list originate from one sample, sequenced in a study of early T cells in non-severe SARS-CoV-2 infection (dated by TCRdb to the early 2020s). Preparation of the library involved 5' RACE. Reads for this sample came from a NextSeq 500. The raw public data were reprocessed by TCRdb itself: fastp quality trimming at Q25, MiXCR clonotype calling, in-frame beta chains only. Rows with a matching CDR3 protein are joined into one entry that keeps the most common DNA and genes. The sample yields 50,000 or so distinct CDR3 sequences; just under 15% were counted once. More than 8% of the sample belongs to the ten largest clones. The sample consisted of whole blood, taken at baseline. The receptors originated from an adult who was a healthcare worker with PCR-confirmed SARS-CoV-2 infection or an uninfected control (not recorded which).

The rearrangement links TRBV20-1 to TRBJ2-3; 10 bases match TRBD2. From germline, CDR1 is DFQATT and CDR2 SNEGSKA (reference sequence). The CDR3 extends over 15 amino acids. Trimming at V came to 3 bases and at J to 2 bases, leaving 5 bases not matched to a gene. DNA for the CDR3: TGCAGTGCTAGCAGACTAGCGGGCAACACAGATACGCAGTATTTT. Its translation: CSASRLAGNTDTQYF.

The V and J genes are TRBV20-1 and TRBJ2-5; D may match TRBD1 or TRBD2 (5 bases each). The V gene lost 6 bases and the J gene lost 2 bases, with 19 bases spanning the gap. Germline V gene sequence: CDR1 DFQATT, CDR2 SNEGSKA (reference sequence). The length of the CDR3 is 15 residues. CDR3 amino acids: CSARAGTRFQETQYF. In nucleotides, the CDR3 is TGCAGTGCCAGGGCAGGGACCAGGTTTCAAGAGACCCAGTACTTC.

This clonotype showed up many times. The chain carries TRBV12-3 or TRBV12-4 and TRBJ2-7, with D possibly being TRBD2 (5 bases). CDR3 length: 14 amino acids. V lost 6 bases and J 6 bases, leaving 18 bases between the germline ends. The CDR3 spells CASSKNDYQVEQYF. CDR3 DNA sequence: TGTGCCAGCAGCAAAAACGACTACCAGGTCGAGCAGTACTTC.

This clonotype was seen many times. The rearrangement links TRBV7-6 to TRBJ1-2; D perhaps matches TRBD1 (5 bases). CDR3 size: 15 residues. With 1 base removed from V and 8 bases from J, the gap between germline ends came to 17 bases. Germline V CDR1 and CDR2: SGHVS, FNYEAQ. The CDR3 sequence is CASSLGSRGSSGYTF. In nucleotides, the CDR3 is TGTGCCAGCAGCTTAGGGAGCCGGGGGTCAAGCGGCTACACCTTC.

This chain connects TRBV29-1 to TRBJ2-5; D may be TRBD2 (6 bases). Germline V gives CDR1 SQVTM, CDR2 ANQGSEA. The CDR3 length is 12 residues. With 7 bases removed from V and 5 bases from J, the gap between germline ends came to 14 bases. CDR3 loop: CSASRGFETQYF. CDR3 nucleotides: TGCAGCGCCTCTCGGGGGTTCGAGACCCAGTACTTC.

Many counts were recorded for this clonotype. The rearrangement links TRBV29-1 to TRBJ2-5, with D unresolved. This CDR3 comprises 12 residues. Germline lookup yields CDR1 SQVTM and CDR2 ANQGSEA. The V gene lost 7 bases and the J gene lost 5 bases, with 14 bases spanning the gap. This CDR3 reads CSALSSGETQYF. In DNA form, the CDR3 reads TGCAGCGCTCTATCGTCCGGGGAGACCCAGTACTTC. The whole variable domain, remainder taken from reference TRBV29-1 and TRBJ2-5, is SAVISQKPSRDICQRGTSLTIQCQVDSQVTMMFWYRQQPGQSLTLIATANQGSEATYESGFVIDKFPISRPNLTFSTLTVSNMSPEDSSIYLCSALSSGETQYFGPGTRLLVL.

The chain employs TRBV2 and TRBJ1-5, with D unclear. V lost 9 bases and J lost 7, with 16 bases in between. Germline CDR1 is SNHLY and CDR2 is FYNNEI. CDR3 length: 13 residues. CDR3 nucleotides: TGTGCCAGTAAAATTACTGGGGAGCAGCCCCAGCATTTT. Protein: CASKITGEQPQHF.

Many counts were recorded for this clonotype. The chain employs TRBV19 and TRBJ2-4; weak D call: TRBD2 (5 bases). V was clipped by 7 bases and J by 6 bases, with 16 bases between them. CDR1 and CDR2 (germline): LNHDA, SQIVND (reference sequence). This CDR3 is 14 amino acids long. CDR3 region: CASTPVSGRNIQYF. As DNA, the CDR3 is TGTGCCAGTACCCCCGTAAGTGGGAGAAACATTCAGTACTTC.

This clonotype appeared a few times. The rearrangement links TRBV7-8 to TRBJ1-1; D is unclear. The ends were cut back, 5 bases at V and 6 bases at J, with 13 bases in the middle. The CDR3 covers 13 residues. The germline V gene encodes CDR1 SGHVS and CDR2 FQNEAQ. CDR3 sequence (DNA): TGTGCCAGCAGCCTTAGGGTTGGAGCTGAAGCTTTCTTT. It yields the protein CASSLRVGAEAFF.

The chain joins TRBV2 to TRBJ2-2, with D unresolved. Germline lookup yields CDR1 SNHLY and CDR2 FYNNEI. Trimming cost V 5 bases and J 1 base, with 8 bases left between them. CDR3 size: 14 residues. CDR3 residues: CASSTLGNTGELFF. The CDR3 DNA sequence: TGTGCCAGCAGTACCCTCGGGAACACCGGGGAGCTGTTTTTT.

This clonotype was found once. The chain employs TRBV12-3 or TRBV12-4 and TRBJ2-3; 10 bases agree with TRBD1. The CDR3 consists of 16 residues. The junction had 10 bases not matched to a gene; V was cut back by 7 bases and J by 3 bases. The CDR3 region has the DNA TGTGCCAGCAAAGTCCGGGACAGGGGTGGAACAGATACGCAGTATTTT. Residues: CASKVRDRGGTDTQYF.

This chain connects TRBV19 to TRBJ1-6; D is uncertain. Per the germline V gene, CDR1 is LNHDA and CDR2 is SQIVND (reference sequence). Trimming shortened V by 7 bases and J by 9 bases, and 13 bases separated the two germline ends. CDR3 length equals 13 residues. The CDR3 sequence is CASTATRRSPLHF. The CDR3 DNA reads as TGTGCCAGTACCGCTACCAGACGTTCACCCCTCCACTTT.

The chain carries TRBV6-2 or TRBV6-3 and TRBJ2-3; the D call may be TRBD1 or TRBD2 (5 bases each). The germline CDR1 and CDR2 sequences are MNHEY and SVGEGT. The CDR3 is made up of 16 amino acids. V was pared by 5 bases and J by 0 bases, with 15 bases between. The CDR3 bases are TGTGCCAGCAGTGAGGGGCGAAAATCTAGCACAGATACGCAGTATTTT. Protein sequence: CASSEGRKSSTDTQYF.

This clonotype was detected many times. The rearrangement joins TRBV20-1 to TRBJ1-1; 10 bases map to TRBD1. This CDR3 is built from 16 residues. Looked up from germline, CDR1 is DFQATT and CDR2 is SNEGSKA (reference sequence). Trimming removed 2 bases from V and 4 bases from J; junction bases left unmatched: 10. CDR3 DNA sequence: TGCAGTGCTAGACTCTCGGGACAGGGGATTTTCACTGAAGCTTTCTTT. Its protein product is CSARLSGQGIFTEAFF.

At least ten counts were recorded for this clonotype. V usage is TRBV6-6 and J usage is TRBJ1-1, with a tentative D call TRBD1 (6 bases). V lost 7 bases, J lost 4 bases, and 19 bases lay in between. This CDR3 has 15 amino acids. Germline V lookup: CDR1 MNHNY, CDR2 SVGAGI (reference sequence). CDR3 in DNA: TGTGCCAGCACCGTCCCTACAGGGATGGGCACTGAAGCTTTCTTT. This codes for CASTVPTGMGTEAFF.

The chain couples TRBV18 to TRBJ1-2; D ambiguous. V lost 3 bases to trimming and J lost 4 bases, with 9 bases between them. This CDR3 is 13 amino acids long. Germline V gene data show CDR1 as KGHSH and CDR2 as LQKENI. In DNA form, the CDR3 reads TGTGCCAGCTCACCTGGGAATCCCTATGGCTACACCTTC. This sequence encodes CASSPGNPYGYTF.

The chain is built from TRBV3-1 and TRBJ2-7, with D possibly being TRBD1 (7 bases). The ends were cut back, 4 bases at V and 5 bases at J, with 15 bases in the middle. The CDR3 runs 14 residues. CDR1 is LGHDT, CDR2 YNNKEL, per germline (reference sequence). CDR3 nucleotides: TGTGCCAGCAGCCCCTCGACAGGGACTGACGAGCAGTACTTC. Amino acid sequence: CASSPSTGTDEQYF.

This clonotype was found once. The chain uses TRBV20-1 and TRBJ2-4; maybe TRBD2 (6 bases). The germline V gene has CDR1 DFQATT and CDR2 SNEGSKA (reference sequence). Trimming removed 3 bases from V and 5 bases from J, with 14 bases in between. The CDR3 is 14 amino acids. CDR3 in DNA: TGCAGTGCTAGTGGAGGGATGGGTGAAAACATTCAGTACTTC. Translating gives CSASGGMGENIQYF.

This clonotype was observed many times. This rearrangement joins TRBV7-2 to TRBJ1-3; 7 bases line up with TRBD1. This CDR3 has 14 residues. In germline, CDR1 is SGHTA, CDR2 FQGNSA. The V and J ends lost 5 bases and 6 bases, in that order; junction bases with no gene match: 7. The CDR3 region is CASSRQGAENTIYF. CDR3 nucleotides: TGTGCCAGCAGCCGACAGGGCGCCGAAAACACCATATATTTT. The full variable domain, its missing parts supplied by reference TRBV7-2 and TRBJ1-3, is GAGVSQSPSNKVTEKGKDVELRCDPISGHTALYWYRQSLGQGLEFLIYFQGNSAPDKSGLPSDRFSAERTGGSVSTLTIQRTQQEDSAVYLCASSRQGAENTIYFGEGSWLTVV.

Relative to its sample, this clonotype is medium-sized. The chain recombines TRBV12-3 or TRBV12-4 with TRBJ2-3; 10 positions agree with TRBD1. This CDR3 contains 16 residues. V lost 7 bases to trimming and J lost 2 bases; unmatched junction nucleotides: 9. CDR3 bases: TGTGCCAGCACCCCTTTGACAGGGGGCAACACAGATACGCAGTATTTT. Its protein is CASTPLTGGNTDTQYF.

The V gene is TRBV27, the J gene TRBJ2-7, with D unclear. The CDR3 contains 16 residues. Trimming stripped 5 bases from V and 3 bases from J, with 20 bases between. Germline lookup yields CDR1 MNHEY and CDR2 SMNVEV (reference sequence). The CDR3 reads CASSPAGLEIDYEQYF. The CDR3 DNA sequence: TGTGCCAGCAGTCCCGCCGGGTTAGAGATCGACTACGAGCAGTACTTC.